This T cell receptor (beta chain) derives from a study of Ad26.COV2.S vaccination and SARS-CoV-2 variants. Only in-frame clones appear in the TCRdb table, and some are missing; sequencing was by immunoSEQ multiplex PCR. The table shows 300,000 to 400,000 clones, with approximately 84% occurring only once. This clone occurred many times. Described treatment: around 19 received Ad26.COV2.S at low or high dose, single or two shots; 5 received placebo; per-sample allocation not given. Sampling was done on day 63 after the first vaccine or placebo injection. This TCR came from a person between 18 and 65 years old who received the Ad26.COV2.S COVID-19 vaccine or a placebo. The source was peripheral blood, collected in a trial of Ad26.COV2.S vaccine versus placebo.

In DNA, the CDR3 is TGTGCCAGCAGTTTATTGACAGGGTCCACTGAAGCTTTCTTT. The encoded protein is CASSLLTGSTEAFF. This rearrangement joins TRBV28 to TRBJ1-1; 7 bases map to TRBD1. V gave up 1 base and J gave up 4 bases; unmatched junction bases: 3. The germline CDR1 and CDR2 sequences are MDHEN and SYDVKM. The CDR3 covers 14 residues.